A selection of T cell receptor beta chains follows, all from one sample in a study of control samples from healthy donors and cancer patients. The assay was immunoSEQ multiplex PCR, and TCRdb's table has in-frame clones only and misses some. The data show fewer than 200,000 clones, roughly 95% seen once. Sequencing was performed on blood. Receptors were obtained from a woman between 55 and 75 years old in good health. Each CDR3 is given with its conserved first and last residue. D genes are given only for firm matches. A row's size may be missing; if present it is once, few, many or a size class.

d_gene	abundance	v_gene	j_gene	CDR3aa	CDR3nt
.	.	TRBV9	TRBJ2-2	CASSVEETSLNTGELFF	TGTGCCAGCAGCGTAGAGGAAACTAGCTTGAACACCGGGGAGCTGTTTTTT
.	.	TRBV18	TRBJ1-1	CASSSSNAWGAEAFF	TGTGCCAGCTCATCCTCCAACGCATGGGGCGCTGAAGCTTTCTTT
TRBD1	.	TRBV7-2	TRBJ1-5	CASSRTGTGDNQPQHF	TGTGCCAGCAGCCGTACCGGGACAGGGGACAATCAGCCCCAGCATTTT
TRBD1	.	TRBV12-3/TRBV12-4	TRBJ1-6	CASRTGGESPLHF	TGTGCCAGCAGGACAGGGGGCGAGTCACCCCTCCACTTT
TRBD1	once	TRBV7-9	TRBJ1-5	CASSPSDRGGQPQHF	TGTGCCAGCAGCCCGTCGGACAGGGGAGGACAGCCCCAGCATTTT
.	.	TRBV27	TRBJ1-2	CASRLSGSGYGYTF	TGTGCCAGCAGGCTGTCGGGGAGCGGCTATGGCTACACCTTC
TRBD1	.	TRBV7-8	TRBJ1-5	CASSLGSTGDSNQPQHF	TGTGCCAGCAGCTTAGGATCGACAGGGGATAGCAATCAGCCCCAGCATTTT
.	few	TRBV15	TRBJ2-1	CATSRAYNEQFF	TGTGCCACCAGCAGAGCGTACAATGAGCAGTTCTTC
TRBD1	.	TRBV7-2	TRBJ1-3	CASSTQGTGLSGNTIYF	TGTGCCAGCAGCACCCAAGGGACAGGTCTCTCTGGAAACACCATATATTTT
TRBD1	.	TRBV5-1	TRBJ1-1	CASSPGQAEAFF	TGCGCCAGCAGCCCCGGACAGGCTGAAGCTTTCTTT
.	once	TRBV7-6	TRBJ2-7	CASSPPPRGNSYEQYF	TGTGCCAGCAGTCCTCCCCCTAGGGGGAACTCCTACGAGCAGTACTTC
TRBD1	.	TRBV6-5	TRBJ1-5	CASSRTGDLDQPQHF	TGTGCCAGCAGCAGGACAGGGGACCTCGATCAGCCCCAGCATTTT
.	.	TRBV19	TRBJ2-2	CASNGGAVDTGELFF	TGTGCCAGTAATGGGGGGGCAGTGGACACCGGGGAGCTGTTTTTT
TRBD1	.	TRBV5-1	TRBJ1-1	CASGTGGRMNTEAFF	TGCGCCAGCGGGACAGGGGGCCGGATGAACACTGAAGCTTTCTTT
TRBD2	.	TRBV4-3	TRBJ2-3	CASSLETGGMSTDTQYF	TGCGCCAGCAGCCTCGAGACCGGGGGGATGAGCACAGATACGCAGTATTTT
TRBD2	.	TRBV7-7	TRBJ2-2	CASGPLTSEETGELFF	TGTGCCAGCGGGCCTCTGACTAGCGAGGAGACCGGGGAGCTGTTTTTT
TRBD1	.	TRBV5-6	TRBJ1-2	CASSMSGQGAYSYYGYTF	TGTGCCAGCAGCATGTCGGGACAGGGGGCATACTCTTATTATGGCTACACCTTC
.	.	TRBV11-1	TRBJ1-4	CASSSTPGTVEKLFF	TGTGCCAGCAGCTCGACCCCGGGGACGGTGGAAAAACTGTTTTTT
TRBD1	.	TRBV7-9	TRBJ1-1	CASSLDRGGAFF	TGTGCCAGCAGCTTGGACAGGGGGGGCGCTTTCTTT
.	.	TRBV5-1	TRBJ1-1	CASSLVPGDTEAFF	TGCGCCAGCAGCTTAGTACCAGGGGACACTGAAGCTTTCTTT
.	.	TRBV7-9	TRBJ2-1	CASSTGWVGNEQFF	TGTGCCAGCAGCACCGGGTGGGTGGGCAATGAGCAGTTCTTC
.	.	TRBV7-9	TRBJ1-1	CASSPMGVAEAFF	TGTGCCAGCAGTCCCATGGGGGTCGCTGAAGCTTTCTTT
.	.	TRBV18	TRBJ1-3	CASSEDGSYLSGNTIYF	TGTGCCAGCTCAGAGGACGGTTCCTACCTCTCTGGAAACACCATATATTTT
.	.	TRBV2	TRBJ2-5	CASSVEGFRETQYF	TGTGCCAGCAGTGTAGAGGGGTTCCGGGAGACCCAGTACTTC